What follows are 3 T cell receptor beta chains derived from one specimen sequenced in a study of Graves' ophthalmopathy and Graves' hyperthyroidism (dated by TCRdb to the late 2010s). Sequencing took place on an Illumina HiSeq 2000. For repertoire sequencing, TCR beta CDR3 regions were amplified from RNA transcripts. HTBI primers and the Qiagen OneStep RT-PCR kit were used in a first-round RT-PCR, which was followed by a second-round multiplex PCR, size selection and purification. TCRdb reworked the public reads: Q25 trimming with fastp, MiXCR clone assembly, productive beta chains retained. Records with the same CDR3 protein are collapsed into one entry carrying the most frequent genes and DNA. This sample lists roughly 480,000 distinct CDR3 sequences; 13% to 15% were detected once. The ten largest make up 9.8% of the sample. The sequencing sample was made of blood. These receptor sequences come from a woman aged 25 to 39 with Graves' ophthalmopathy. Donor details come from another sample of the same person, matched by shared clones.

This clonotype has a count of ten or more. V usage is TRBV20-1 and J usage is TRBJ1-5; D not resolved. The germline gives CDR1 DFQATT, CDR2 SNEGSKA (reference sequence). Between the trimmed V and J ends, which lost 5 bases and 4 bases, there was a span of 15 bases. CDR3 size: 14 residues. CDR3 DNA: TGCAGTGCTCCCTCCGGGCCCAGAAATCAGCCCCAGCATTTT. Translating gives CSAPSGPRNQPQHF.

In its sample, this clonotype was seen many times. CDR3 bases: TGTGCCAGCACCCTGGGGGCGGGAGGGCAGGAGACCCAGTACTTC. Encoded protein: CASTLGAGGQETQYF. This chain links TRBV28 with TRBJ2-5; 9 nucleotides match TRBD2. CDR3 length: 15 residues. The germline gives CDR1 MDHEN, CDR2 SYDVKM. J gave up 5 bases and V 7 bases, and 11 bases lay outside the gene matches.

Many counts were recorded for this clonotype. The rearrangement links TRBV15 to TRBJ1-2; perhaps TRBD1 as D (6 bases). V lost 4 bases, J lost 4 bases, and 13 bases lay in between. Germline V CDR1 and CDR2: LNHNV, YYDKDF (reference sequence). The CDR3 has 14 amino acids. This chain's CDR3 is CATSMHRAAYGYTF. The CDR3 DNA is TGTGCCACCAGCATGCACAGGGCTGCCTATGGCTACACCTTC.